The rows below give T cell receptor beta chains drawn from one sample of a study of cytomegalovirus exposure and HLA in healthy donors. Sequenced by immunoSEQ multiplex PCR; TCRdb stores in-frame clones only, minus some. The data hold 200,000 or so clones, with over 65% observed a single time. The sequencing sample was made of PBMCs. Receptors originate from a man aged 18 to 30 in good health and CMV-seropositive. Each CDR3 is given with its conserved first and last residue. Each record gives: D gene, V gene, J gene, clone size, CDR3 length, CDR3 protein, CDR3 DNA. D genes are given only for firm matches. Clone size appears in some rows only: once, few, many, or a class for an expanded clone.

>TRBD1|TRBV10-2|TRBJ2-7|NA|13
CASTAAGGHEQYF
TGCGCCAGCACGGCGGCAGGGGGCCACGAGCAGTACTTC
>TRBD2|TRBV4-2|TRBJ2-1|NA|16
CASSARLAEGGNEQFF
TGTGCCAGCAGCGCCCGACTAGCGGAGGGGGGAAATGAGCAGTTCTTC
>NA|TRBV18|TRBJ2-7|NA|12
CASSPSVYEQYF
TGTGCCAGCTCACCCTCGGTTTACGAGCAGTACTTC
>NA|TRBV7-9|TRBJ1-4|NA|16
CASSQKGAPGGEKLFF
TGTGCCAGCAGCCAAAAAGGGGCCCCTGGGGGGGAAAAACTGTTTTTT
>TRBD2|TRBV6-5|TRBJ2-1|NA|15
CASRPTSGRGHEQFF
TGTGCCAGCAGACCGACTAGCGGGAGGGGCCATGAGCAGTTCTTC
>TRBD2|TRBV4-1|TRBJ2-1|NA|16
CASSHRTSGRANEQFF
TGCGCCAGCAGCCACCGGACTAGCGGGAGGGCCAATGAGCAGTTCTTC
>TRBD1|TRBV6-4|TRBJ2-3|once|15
CASSATGGSSDTQYF
TGTGCCAGCAGCGCAACAGGGGGATCTTCAGATACGCAGTATTTT
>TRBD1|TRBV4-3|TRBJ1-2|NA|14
CASSPDRVNYGYTF
TGCGCCAGCAGCCCCGACAGGGTTAACTATGGCTACACCTTC
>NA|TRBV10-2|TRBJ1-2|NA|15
CASISRPPRGYGYTF
TGCGCCAGCATCAGTCGTCCACCACGGGGCTATGGCTACACCTTC
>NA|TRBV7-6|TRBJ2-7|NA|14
CASSARAQSYEQYF
TGTGCCAGCAGCGCGCGGGCCCAATCCTACGAGCAGTACTTC
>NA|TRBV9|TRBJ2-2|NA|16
CASSPGTSMNTGELFF
TGTGCCAGCAGCCCGGGGACATCTATGAACACCGGGGAGCTGTTTTTT
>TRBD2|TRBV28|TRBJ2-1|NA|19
CASSTGTSGLIPLYNEQFF
TGTGCCAGCAGTACCGGGACTAGCGGTCTTATCCCCTTATACAATGAGCAGTTCTTC
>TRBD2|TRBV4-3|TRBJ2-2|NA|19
CASSQDLIAGAANTGELFF
TGCGCCAGCAGCCAAGACCTGATAGCGGGGGCGGCTAACACCGGGGAGCTGTTTTTT
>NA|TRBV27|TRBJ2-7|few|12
CASRWTAYEQYF
TGTGCCAGCAGATGGACAGCCTACGAGCAGTACTTC
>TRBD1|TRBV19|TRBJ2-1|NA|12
CATATGNNEQFF
TGTGCCACCGCGACAGGGAACAATGAGCAGTTCTTC
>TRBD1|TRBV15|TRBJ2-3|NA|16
CATSTRQGQRADTQYF
TGTGCCACCAGCACCCGACAGGGACAGAGGGCAGATACGCAGTATTTT